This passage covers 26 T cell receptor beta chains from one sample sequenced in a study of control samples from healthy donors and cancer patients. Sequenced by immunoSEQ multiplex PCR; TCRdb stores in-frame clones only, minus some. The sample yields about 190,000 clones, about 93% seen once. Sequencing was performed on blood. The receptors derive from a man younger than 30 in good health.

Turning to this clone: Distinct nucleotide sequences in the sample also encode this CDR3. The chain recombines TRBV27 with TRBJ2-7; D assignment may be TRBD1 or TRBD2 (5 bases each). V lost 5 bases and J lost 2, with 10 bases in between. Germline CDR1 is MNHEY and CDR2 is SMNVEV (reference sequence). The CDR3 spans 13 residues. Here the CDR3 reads CASSRDGPYEQYF. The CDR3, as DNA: TGTGCCAGCAGTCGGGACGGACCCTACGAGCAGTACTTC.

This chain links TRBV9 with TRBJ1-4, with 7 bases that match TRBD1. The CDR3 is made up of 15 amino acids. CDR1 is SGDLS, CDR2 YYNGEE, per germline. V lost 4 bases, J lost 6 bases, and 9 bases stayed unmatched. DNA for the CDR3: TGTGCCAGCAGCCCCGCCGGGACAGCCCATGAAAAACTGTTTTTT. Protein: CASSPAGTAHEKLFF. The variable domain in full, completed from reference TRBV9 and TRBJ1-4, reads DSGVTQTPKHLITATGQRVTLRCSPRSGDLSVYWYQQSLDQGLQFLIQYYNGEERAKGNILERFSAQQFPDLHSELNLSSLELGDSALYFCASSPAGTAHEKLFFGSGTQLSVL.

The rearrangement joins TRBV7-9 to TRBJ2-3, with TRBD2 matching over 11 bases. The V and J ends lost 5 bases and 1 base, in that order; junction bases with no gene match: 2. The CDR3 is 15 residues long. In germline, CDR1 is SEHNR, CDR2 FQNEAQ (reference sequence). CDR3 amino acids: CASSLTSGGTDTQYF. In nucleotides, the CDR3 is TGTGCCAGCAGCCTGACTAGCGGGGGCACAGATACGCAGTATTTT.

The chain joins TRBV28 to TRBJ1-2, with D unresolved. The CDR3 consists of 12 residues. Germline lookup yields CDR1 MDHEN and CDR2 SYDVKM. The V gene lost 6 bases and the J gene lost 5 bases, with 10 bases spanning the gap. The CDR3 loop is CASRMREYGYTF. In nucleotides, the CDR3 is TGTGCCAGCAGGATGAGGGAGTATGGCTACACCTTC.

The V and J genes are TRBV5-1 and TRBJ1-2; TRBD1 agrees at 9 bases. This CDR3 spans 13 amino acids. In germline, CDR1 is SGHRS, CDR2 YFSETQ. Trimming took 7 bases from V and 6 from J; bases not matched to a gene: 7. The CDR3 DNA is TGCGCCAGCCAACTTGGACAGGGGAATGGCTACACCTTC. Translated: CASQLGQGNGYTF.

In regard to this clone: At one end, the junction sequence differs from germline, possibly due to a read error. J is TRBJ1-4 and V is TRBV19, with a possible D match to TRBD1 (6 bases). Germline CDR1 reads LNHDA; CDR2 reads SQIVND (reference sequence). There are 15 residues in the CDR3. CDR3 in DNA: TGTGCCAGTAGGAAACAGGGAGCATCTAACGAAAAACTGTTTTTT. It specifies CASRKQGASNEKLFF.

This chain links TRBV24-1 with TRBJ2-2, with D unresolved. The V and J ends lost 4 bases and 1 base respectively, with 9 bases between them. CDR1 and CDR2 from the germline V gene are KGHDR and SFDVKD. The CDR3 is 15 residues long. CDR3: CATSDLARNTGELFF. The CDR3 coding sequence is TGTGCCACCAGTGACCTGGCAAGGAACACCGGGGAGCTGTTTTTT.

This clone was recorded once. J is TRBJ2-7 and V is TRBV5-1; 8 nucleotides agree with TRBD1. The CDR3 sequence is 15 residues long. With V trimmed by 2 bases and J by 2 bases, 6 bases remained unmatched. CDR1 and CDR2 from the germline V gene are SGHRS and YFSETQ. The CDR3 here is CASSFTLGQAYEQYF. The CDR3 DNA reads TGCGCCAGCAGCTTTACGCTGGGACAGGCCTACGAGCAGTACTTC.

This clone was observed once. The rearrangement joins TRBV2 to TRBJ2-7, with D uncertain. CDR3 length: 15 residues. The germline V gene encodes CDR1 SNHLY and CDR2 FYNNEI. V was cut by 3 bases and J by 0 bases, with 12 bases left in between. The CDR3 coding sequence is TGTGCCAGCAGTGACGTTGGCGGAAGCTCCTACGAGCAGTACTTC. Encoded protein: CASSDVGGSSYEQYF.

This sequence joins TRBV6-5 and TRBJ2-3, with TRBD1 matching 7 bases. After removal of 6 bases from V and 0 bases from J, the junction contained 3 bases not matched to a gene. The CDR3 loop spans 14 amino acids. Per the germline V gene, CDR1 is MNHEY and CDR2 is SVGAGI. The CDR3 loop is CASRLGQSTDTQYF. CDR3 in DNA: TGTGCCAGCAGGCTGGGACAGAGCACAGATACGCAGTATTTT.

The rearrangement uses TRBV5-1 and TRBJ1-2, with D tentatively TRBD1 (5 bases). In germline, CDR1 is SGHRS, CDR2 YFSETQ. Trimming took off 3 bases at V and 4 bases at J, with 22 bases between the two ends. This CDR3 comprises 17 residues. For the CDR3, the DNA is TGCGCCAGCAGCTCGGACCCTTCCCAGGGATTTTTCTATGGCTACACCTTC. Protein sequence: CASSSDPSQGFFYGYTF.

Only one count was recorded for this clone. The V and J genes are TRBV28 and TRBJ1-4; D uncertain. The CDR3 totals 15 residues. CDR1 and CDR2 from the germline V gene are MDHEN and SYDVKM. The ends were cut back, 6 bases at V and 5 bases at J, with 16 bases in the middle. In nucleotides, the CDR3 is TGTGCCAGCAGCCCGTTTCGGGTGGGGAATGAAAAACTGTTTTTT. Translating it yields CASSPFRVGNEKLFF. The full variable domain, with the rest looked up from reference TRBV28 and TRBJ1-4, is DVKVTQSSRYLVKRTGEKVFLECVQDMDHENMFWYRQDPGLGLRLIYFSYDVKMKEKGDIPEGYSVSREKKERFSLILESASTNQTSMYLCASSPFRVGNEKLFFGSGTQLSVL.

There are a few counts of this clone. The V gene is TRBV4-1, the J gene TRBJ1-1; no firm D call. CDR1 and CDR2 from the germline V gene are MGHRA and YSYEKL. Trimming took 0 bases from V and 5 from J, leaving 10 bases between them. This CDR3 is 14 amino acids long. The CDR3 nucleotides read TGCGCCAGCAGCCAAGAAAGAAGGGAAACTGAAGCTTTCTTT. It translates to CASSQERRETEAFF.

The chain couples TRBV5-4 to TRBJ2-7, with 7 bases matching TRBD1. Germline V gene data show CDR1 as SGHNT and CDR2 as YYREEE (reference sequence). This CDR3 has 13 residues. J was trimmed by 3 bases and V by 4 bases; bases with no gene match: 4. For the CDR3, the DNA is TGTGCCAGCAGCCCGGGACAGCGCTACGAGCAGTACTTC. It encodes CASSPGQRYEQYF.

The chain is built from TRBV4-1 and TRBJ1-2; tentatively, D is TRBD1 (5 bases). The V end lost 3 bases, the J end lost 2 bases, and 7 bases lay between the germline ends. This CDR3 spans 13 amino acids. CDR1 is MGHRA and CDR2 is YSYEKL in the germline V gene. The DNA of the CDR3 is TGCGCCAGCAGCCAGGGGACGAACTATGGCTACACCTTC. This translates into CASSQGTNYGYTF.

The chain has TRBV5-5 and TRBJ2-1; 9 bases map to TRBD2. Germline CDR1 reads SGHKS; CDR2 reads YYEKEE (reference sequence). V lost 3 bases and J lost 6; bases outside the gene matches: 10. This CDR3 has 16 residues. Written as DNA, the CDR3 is TGTGCCAGCAGCTCCCGGGGAGCGGGGGGTACCAATGAGCAGTTCTTC. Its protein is CASSSRGAGGTNEQFF.

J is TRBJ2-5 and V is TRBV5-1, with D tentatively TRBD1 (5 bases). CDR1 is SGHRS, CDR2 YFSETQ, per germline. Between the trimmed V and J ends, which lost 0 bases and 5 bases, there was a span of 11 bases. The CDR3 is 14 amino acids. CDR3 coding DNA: TGCGCCAGCAGCTTGGACAGCCCAGGGGAGACCCAGTACTTC. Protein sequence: CASSLDSPGETQYF.

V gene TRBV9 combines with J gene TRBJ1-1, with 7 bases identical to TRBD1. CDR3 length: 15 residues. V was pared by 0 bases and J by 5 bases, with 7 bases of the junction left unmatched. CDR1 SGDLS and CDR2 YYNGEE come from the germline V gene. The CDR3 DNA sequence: TGTGCCAGCAGCGTAGGCGGAGCAGGGGGGACTGAAGCTTTCTTT. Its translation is CASSVGGAGGTEAFF.

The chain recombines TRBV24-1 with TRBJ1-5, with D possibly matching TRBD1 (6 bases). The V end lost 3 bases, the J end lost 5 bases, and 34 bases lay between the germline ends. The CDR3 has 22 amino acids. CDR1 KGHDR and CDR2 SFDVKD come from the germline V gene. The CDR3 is CATSDHDPRLGGRFSSDQPQHF. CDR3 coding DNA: TGTGCCACCAGTGATCATGACCCCCGTCTGGGGGGGCGGTTTAGTTCGGATCAGCCCCAGCATTTT.

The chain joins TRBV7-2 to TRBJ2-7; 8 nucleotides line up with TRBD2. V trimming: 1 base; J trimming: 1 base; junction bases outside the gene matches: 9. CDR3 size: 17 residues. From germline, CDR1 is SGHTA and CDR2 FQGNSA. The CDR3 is CASSLDGSGALSYEQYF. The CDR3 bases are TGTGCCAGCAGCTTAGATGGTAGCGGGGCCCTATCCTACGAGCAGTACTTC.

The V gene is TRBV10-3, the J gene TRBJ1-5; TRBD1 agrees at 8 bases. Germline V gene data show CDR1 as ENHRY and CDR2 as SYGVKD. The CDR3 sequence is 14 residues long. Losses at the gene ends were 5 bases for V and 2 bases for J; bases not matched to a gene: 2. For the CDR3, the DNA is TGTGCCATCAGTCCGGACAGGGGCAATCAGCCCCAGCATTTT. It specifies CAISPDRGNQPQHF.

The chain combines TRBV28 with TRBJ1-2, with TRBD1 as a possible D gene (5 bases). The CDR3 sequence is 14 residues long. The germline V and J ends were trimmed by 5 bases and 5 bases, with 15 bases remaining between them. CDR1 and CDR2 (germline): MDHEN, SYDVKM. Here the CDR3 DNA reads TGTGCCAGCAGTCCCCACGGGGGAGGTTATGGCTACACCTTC. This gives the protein CASSPHGGGYGYTF.

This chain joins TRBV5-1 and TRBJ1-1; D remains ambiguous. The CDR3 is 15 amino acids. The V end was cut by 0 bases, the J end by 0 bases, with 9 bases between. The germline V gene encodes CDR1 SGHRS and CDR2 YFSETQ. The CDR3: CASSLDGRMNTEAFF. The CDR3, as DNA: TGCGCCAGCAGCTTGGATGGGCGGATGAACACTGAAGCTTTCTTT.

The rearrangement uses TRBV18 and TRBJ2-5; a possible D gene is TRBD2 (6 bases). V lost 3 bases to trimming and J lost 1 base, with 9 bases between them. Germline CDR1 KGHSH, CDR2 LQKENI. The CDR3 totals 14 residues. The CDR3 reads CASSPPGLQETQYF. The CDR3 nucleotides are TGTGCCAGCTCACCCCCGGGACTCCAAGAGACCCAGTACTTC.

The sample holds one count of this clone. The CDR3 coding sequence is TGTGCCAGCGGACACCTGAACACTGAAGCTTTCTTT. Its protein is CASGHLNTEAFF. The chain couples TRBV3-1 (or the pseudogene TRBV3-2) to TRBJ1-1; weak D call: TRBD1 (5 bases). The CDR3 extends over 12 amino acids. The V gene lost 8 bases and the J gene lost 0 bases, with 7 bases spanning the gap. The germline V gene has CDR1 LGHDT and CDR2 YNNKEL (reference sequence).

CDR3 residues: CASSLLMDNEQFF. CDR3 bases: TGTGCCAGCAGCTTATTAATGGACAATGAGCAGTTCTTC. The rearrangement joins TRBV11-3 to TRBJ2-1; D call uncertain. Looked up from germline, CDR1 is SGHNT and CDR2 is YENEEA. Trimming left V 2 bases short and J 5 bases short, with 7 bases between. This CDR3 has 13 amino acids.